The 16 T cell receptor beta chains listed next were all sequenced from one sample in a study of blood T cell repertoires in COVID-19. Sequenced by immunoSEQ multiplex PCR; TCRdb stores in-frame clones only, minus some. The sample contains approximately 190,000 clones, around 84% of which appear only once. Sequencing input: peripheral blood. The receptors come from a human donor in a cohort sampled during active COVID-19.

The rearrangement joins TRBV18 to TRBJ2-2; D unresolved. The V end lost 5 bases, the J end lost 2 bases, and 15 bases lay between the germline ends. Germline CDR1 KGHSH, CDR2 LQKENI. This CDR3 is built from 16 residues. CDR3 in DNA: TGTGCCAGCTCATGGGCAGGAAATTTAAACACCGGGGAGCTGTTTTTT. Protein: CASSWAGNLNTGELFF.

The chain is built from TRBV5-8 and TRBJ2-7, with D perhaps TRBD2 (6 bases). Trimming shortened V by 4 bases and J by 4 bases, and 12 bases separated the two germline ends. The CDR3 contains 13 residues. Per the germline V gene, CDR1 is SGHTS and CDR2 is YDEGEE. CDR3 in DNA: TGTGCCAGCAGCACCGCGGGGCTATACGAGCAGTACTTC. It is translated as CASSTAGLYEQYF.

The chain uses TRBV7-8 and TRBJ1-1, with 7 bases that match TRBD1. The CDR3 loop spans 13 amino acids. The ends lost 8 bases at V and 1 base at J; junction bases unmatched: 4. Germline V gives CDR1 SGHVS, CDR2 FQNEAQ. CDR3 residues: CASGRTGNTEAFF. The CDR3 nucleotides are TGTGCCAGCGGAAGGACAGGGAACACTGAAGCTTTCTTT.

CDR3 residues: CATSRTGVSNYGYTF. CDR3 nucleotide sequence: TGTGCCACCAGCAGGACAGGGGTCTCTAACTATGGCTACACCTTC. The V and J genes are TRBV15 and TRBJ1-2; 8 bases agree with TRBD1. Germline-derived CDR1 and CDR2 are LNHNV and YYDKDF (reference sequence). The CDR3 is made up of 15 amino acids. The V gene end was trimmed by 3 bases and the J gene end by 0 bases; junction bases not matched to a gene: 3.

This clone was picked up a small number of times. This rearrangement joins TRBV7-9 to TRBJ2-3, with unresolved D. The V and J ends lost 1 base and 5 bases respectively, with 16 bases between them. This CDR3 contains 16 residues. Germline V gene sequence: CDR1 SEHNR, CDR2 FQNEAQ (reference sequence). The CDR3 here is CASSLVSHPERDTQYF. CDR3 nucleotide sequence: TGTGCCAGCAGCTTAGTAAGTCACCCGGAGAGAGATACGCAGTATTTT.

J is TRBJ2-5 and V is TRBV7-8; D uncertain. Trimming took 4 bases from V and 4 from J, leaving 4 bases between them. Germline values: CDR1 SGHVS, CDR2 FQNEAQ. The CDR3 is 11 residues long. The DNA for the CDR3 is TGTGCCAGCAGCTCCCGAGAGACCCAGTACTTC. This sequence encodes CASSSRETQYF.

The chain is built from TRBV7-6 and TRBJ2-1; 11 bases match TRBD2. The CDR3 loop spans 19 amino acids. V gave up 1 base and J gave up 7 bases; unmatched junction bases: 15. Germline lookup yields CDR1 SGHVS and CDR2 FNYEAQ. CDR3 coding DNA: TGTGCCAGCAGCTTAGGCTCCGGGCCTAGCGGGGGGTTGGTTAATGAGCAGTTCTTC. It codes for CASSLGSGPSGGLVNEQFF.

The CDR3: CASSRGPGQGQETQYF. The DNA for the CDR3 is TGTGCCAGCTCCCGGGGTCCGGGACAGGGCCAAGAGACCCAGTACTTC. V gene TRBV18 combines with J gene TRBJ2-5; 9 positions match TRBD1. This CDR3 is 16 amino acids long. The germline V gene encodes CDR1 KGHSH and CDR2 LQKENI. V trimming: 6 bases; J trimming: 1 base; junction bases outside the gene matches: 9.

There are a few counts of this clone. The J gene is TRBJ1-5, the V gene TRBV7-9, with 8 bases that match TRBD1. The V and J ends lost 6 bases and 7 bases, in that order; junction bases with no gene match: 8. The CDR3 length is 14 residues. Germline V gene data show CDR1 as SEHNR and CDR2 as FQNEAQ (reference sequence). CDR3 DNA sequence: TGTGCCAGCAGTCCGCAGGGGGCGAGCCAGCCCCAGCATTTT. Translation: CASSPQGASQPQHF.

The CDR3 loop reads CASSQGTGSHEQFF. The CDR3 bases are TGCGCCAGCAGCCAAGGGACAGGGTCTCATGAGCAGTTCTTC. V usage is TRBV4-1 and J usage is TRBJ2-1, with 8 nucleotides matching TRBD1. Germline V gene sequence: CDR1 MGHRA, CDR2 YSYEKL. Trimming removed 1 base from V and 8 bases from J; junction bases left unmatched: 4. CDR3 length: 14 residues.

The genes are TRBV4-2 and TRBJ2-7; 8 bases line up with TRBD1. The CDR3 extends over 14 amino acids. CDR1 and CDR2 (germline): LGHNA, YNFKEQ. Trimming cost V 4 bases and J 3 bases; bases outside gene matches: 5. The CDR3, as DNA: TGTGCCAGCAGCCGCGGACAGGGTTACTACGAGCAGTACTTC. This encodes CASSRGQGYYEQYF.

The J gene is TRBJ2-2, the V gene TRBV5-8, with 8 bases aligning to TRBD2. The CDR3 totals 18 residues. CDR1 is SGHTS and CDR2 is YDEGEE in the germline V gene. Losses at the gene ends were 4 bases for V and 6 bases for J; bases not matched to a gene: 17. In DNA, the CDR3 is TGTGCCAGCAGCCTAAAGCCGTTCGCGGGAGGATCGGCCGGGGAGCTGTTTTTT. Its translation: CASSLKPFAGGSAGELFF.

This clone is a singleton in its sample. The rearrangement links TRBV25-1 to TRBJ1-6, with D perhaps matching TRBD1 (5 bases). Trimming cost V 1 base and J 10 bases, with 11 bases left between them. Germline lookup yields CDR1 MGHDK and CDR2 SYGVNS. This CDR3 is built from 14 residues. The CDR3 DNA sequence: TGTGCCAGCAGTGAATCAATGGGGCTATCACCCCTCCACTTT. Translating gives CASSESMGLSPLHF. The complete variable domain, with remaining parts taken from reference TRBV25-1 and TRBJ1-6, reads EADIYQTPRYLVIGTGKKITLECSQTMGHDKMYWYQQDPGMELHLIHYSYGVNSTEKGDLSSESTVSRIRTEHFPLTLESARPSHTSQYLCASSESMGLSPLHFGNGTRLTVT.

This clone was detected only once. CDR3 DNA sequence: TGCGCCAGCAGCCATGAAACGCGGGGGGCGGCTGAGCAGTTCTTC. Its protein is CASSHETRGAAEQFF. The chain uses TRBV4-1 and TRBJ2-1, with 8 bases lining up with TRBD2. This CDR3 contains 15 residues. Trimming cost V 3 bases and J 9 bases; bases outside gene matches: 10. Germline CDR1 MGHRA, CDR2 YSYEKL.

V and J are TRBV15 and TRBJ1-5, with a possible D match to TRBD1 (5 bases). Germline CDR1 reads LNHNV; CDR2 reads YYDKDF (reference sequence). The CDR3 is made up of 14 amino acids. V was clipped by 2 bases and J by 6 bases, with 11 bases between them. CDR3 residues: CATSRLDGGQPQHF. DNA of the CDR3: TGTGCCACCAGCAGATTGGACGGGGGTCAGCCCCAGCATTTT.

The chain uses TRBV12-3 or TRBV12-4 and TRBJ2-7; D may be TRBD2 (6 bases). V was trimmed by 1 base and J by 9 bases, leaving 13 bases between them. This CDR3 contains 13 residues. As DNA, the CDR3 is TGTGCCAGCAGTTTAGGGAGGGTTGAACGGCAGTACGTC. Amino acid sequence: CASSLGRVERQYV.